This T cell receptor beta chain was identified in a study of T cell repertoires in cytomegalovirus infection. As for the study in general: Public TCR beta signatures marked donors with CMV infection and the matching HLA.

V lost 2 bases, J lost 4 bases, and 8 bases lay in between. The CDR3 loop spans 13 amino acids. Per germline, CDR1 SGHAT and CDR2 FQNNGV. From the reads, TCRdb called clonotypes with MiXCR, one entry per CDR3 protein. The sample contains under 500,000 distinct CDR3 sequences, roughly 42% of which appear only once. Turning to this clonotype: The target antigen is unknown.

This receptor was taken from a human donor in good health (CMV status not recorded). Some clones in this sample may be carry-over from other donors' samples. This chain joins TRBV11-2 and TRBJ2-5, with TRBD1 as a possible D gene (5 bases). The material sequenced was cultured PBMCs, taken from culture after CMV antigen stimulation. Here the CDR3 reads CASSLPGIETQYF. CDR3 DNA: TGTGCCAGCAGCTTACCAGGGATAGAGACCCAGTACTTC. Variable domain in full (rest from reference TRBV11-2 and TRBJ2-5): EAGVAQSPRYKIIEKRQSVAFWCNPISGHATLYWYQQILGQGPKLLIQFQNNGVVDDSQLPKDRFSAERLKGVDSTLKIQPAKLEDSAVYLCASSLPGIETQYFGPGTRLLVL.